The following is a TCR beta chain sequence with its context. The clone's antigen remains unknown. Base-call qualities are not available, and no considerably larger clone is one nucleotide away. The germline V gene encodes CDR1 SGHNT and CDR2 YENEEA. The trim is 6 bases for V and 7 bases for J, with a gap of 16 bases between the germline ends. The CDR3 contains 14 residues, cysteine and phenylalanine counted. CDR3 DNA is the only sequence kept; it has 42 bases, read in frame from the first base. This sample was included in a study of T cell responses to AZD1222 COVID-19 vaccine (dated by TCRdb to the early 2020s). A note on the overall study: TCR sequencing covered roughly 230 trial participants: 207 given two doses of AZD1222 and 26 given two doses of MenACWY control vaccine. Trial participants were enrolled into age subgroups of 18-55, 56-69 and 70-plus years, which contained around 140, 26 and 57 TCR-sequenced participants, respectively.

General conclusions and limits of the study: Most participants were white British and females outnumbered males, and the authors suggested that clonal diversity may have been underestimated. Reportedly, close to half of the unique spike-specific TCRs recognized epitopes lying outside the regions that are mutated in the B.1.351 and B.1.1.7 variants. In the small 56-69-year group, the increase in depth fell short of significance, most likely because of low power. Because no samples from the day 14 peak response were available, repertoires could be characterized only after the peak T cell response. Conclusions about previously exposed vaccinees are limited because only six or seven AZD1222 recipients were SARS-CoV-2 seropositive at baseline. The whole spike protein was spanned by vaccine-associated CD4 TCRs, and dominant responses were seen in regions 160-218 and 743-854. After two AZD1222 doses, both the breadth and the depth of spike-specific TCRs were significantly higher than at day 0 and than in MenACWY recipients.

Reading the label with the study, this specimen's time point is: about 28 days (+/-7) after the second vaccine dose. Because spike-specific TCR depth and breadth did not differ between the two schedules, AZD1222 recipients who got a second dose at roughly 4 weeks were pooled with those who got a second dose at roughly 12 weeks. Vaccinee samples were obtained from the UK trials COV001 and COV002, which included a single-blind randomized controlled phase 2/3 trial of AZD1222 (ChAdOx1 nCoV-19) in healthy adults. For TCRbeta chain sequencing, PBMC samples were collected from trial participants at day 0 and at day 28 after the second dose. The CDR3 regions of human TCRbeta chains were analyzed by immunosequencing. As for the authors' bioinformatics: TCRs in the repertoires were matched against a reference library of SARS-CoV-2-specific TCRs that had been generated with the MIRA antigen-specificity platform. Breadth meant the fraction of unique TCRs that were SARS-CoV-2-associated, whereas depth meant the fraction of total T cells that were SARS-CoV-2-associated. Using the MIRA data, each spike-specific TCR was mapped to the spike region that the TCR reacts to and placed in a CD4 or CD8 class. Log10-transformed breadth and depth values were compared by one-way ANOVA with Sidak's multiple comparisons tests. Held by TCRdb, this immuneACCESS table contains in-frame sequences only and omits some clones. Under half of the omission traces to an unresolved V gene where checked; the cause of the rest is unknown. D and trimming were read from the DNA, whereas the V and J calls and clone size are those reported in that table. The sample records about 120,000 clones, 75% to 90% of which are singletons. The top ten constitute roughly 7.1% of the sample.

This sequence was found in an adult who received the AZD1222 COVID-19 vaccine. Recombination joined TRBV11-3 with TRBJ2-4; the D gene could be either TRBD1 or TRBD2, each agreeing at 5 bases. The specimen comprised peripheral blood, sampled 28 days after the second AZD1222 dose. In nucleotides, the sequence is TGTGCCAGCAGGGGGATGGGGGTAAACAACATTCAGTACTTC. Its translation is CASRGMGVNNIQYF.